This TCR beta chain was observed in a study of cytomegalovirus exposure and HLA in healthy donors. Study outcomes and limitations: Confirmation was obtained in vitro that three CMV-associated chains are specific for CMV antigens. With DRB1 most and HLA-C fewest, TCR association rates differed between HLA loci in a later analysis.

PCR was performed using 60 Vbeta and 13 Jbeta primers. TCRdb keeps only in-frame clones here, not all; method: immunoSEQ multiplex PCR. This sample carries more than 150,000 clones, about 81% of them seen once, and the ten largest clones take approximately 0.74%. Comments on this clone: The antigen is unknown.

As for the donors, each was a healthy bone marrow donor. This receptor was taken from a woman between 18 and 29 years old in good health and CMV-seronegative. Sequenced material: PBMCs.

DNA of the CDR3: TGTGCCAGCAGCCGCGGGACGGTGGAATCGGACATTCAGTACTTC. Translation: CASSRGTVESDIQYF. This chain connects TRBV28 to TRBJ2-4; possibly TRBD2 for D (6 bases). The CDR3 has 15 residues. Trimming took off 6 bases at V and 8 bases at J, with 20 bases between the two ends. CDR1 is MDHEN and CDR2 is SYDVKM in the germline V gene.